Listed below are T cell receptor beta chains from one sample, sequenced in a study of blood T cell repertoires in COVID-19. Data came from immunoSEQ multiplex PCR; TCRdb stores just in-frame clones and leaves some out. In the table there are fewer than 90,000 clones, 55% to 75% of which are singletons. Sequenced input: peripheral blood. Receptor source: a woman older than 75 with acute or convalescent COVID-19. CDR3s include the opening cysteine and the closing phenylalanine or tryptophan. D genes are given only for firm matches. A clone size is listed for some rows: how often the clone was seen (once, few, many), or a class if it is expanded.

clone size	D gene	V gene	J gene	CDR3 DNA	CDR3 protein
-	TRBD2	TRBV24-1	TRBJ2-3	TGTGCCACCAGTGATCCGCAGAGGGCTAGCGGTAATACGCAGTATTTT	CATSDPQRASGNTQYF
few	TRBD1	TRBV6-2/TRBV6-3	TRBJ2-7	TGTGCCAGCAGTTACTCGCCTGGGACAGGGGCCGAGCAGTACTTC	CASSYSPGTGAEQYF
once	TRBD1	TRBV7-9	TRBJ2-7	TGTGCCAGCAGCTTAGCCCCGGGACAGGGACCCTACGAGCAGTACTTC	CASSLAPGQGPYEQYF
-	-	TRBV5-1	TRBJ2-3	TGCGCCAGCAGCTTGGAAGGGGCGTCAGATACGCAGTATTTT	CASSLEGASDTQYF
-	-	TRBV6-4	TRBJ2-1	TGTGCCAGCAGTGCTAGCTCCAGCTCCTACAATGAGCAGTTCTTC	CASSASSSSYNEQFF
-	-	TRBV7-2	TRBJ2-3	TGTGCCAGCAGCTTAGAACAAGAAGATACGCAGTATTTT	CASSLEQEDTQYF
-	TRBD1	TRBV7-2	TRBJ1-1	TGTGCCAGCAGCTTAAGGGGGACAGTTACTGAAGCTTTCTTT	CASSLRGTVTEAFF
-	TRBD2	TRBV10-3	TRBJ2-7	TGTGCCATCAGCGCCCTACGGGGGGGCATCTACGAGCAGTACTTC	CAISALRGGIYEQYF
few	TRBD1	TRBV29-1	TRBJ1-5	TGCAGCGCACAGGGGTCCTACAATCAGCCCCAGCATTTT	CSAQGSYNQPQHF
-	TRBD2	TRBV5-4	TRBJ2-1	TGTGCCAGCAGCTTTCGGTCCGCTAGCGGGGGCCACAATGAGCAGTTCTTC	CASSFRSASGGHNEQFF